This T cell receptor (beta chain) stems from a study of early T cells in non-severe SARS-CoV-2 infection. Study-level information: Bulk RNA from unsorted whole blood was sequenced; chains were unpaired.

The CDR3 has 12 amino acids. The germline V gene has CDR1 GTSNPN and CDR2 SVGIG (reference sequence). The ends were cut back, 2 bases at V and 6 bases at J, with 9 bases in the middle. Whole-study results and caveats: Private and CD4 specificities were missed by VDJdb matching, which favored anti-spike CD8 responses.

The sample holds many counts of this clonotype. Its antigen is currently unknown. One entry per CDR3 protein, called by TCRdb with MiXCR from the 5' RACE reads. The table includes 60,000 or so distinct CDR3 sequences, around 8.5% detected once. This clonotype originated in an adult who was a healthcare worker with PCR-confirmed SARS-CoV-2 infection or an uninfected control (not recorded which). The specimen was whole blood. V gene TRBV30 combines with J gene TRBJ2-3; no firm D call. CDR3 coding DNA: TGTGCCTGGAGTATAAGAGATGATACGCAGTATTTT. Translation gives CAWSIRDDTQYF.